This is a list of T cell receptor beta chains from one sample in a study of shared clonotypes between healthy human individuals. Sequencing used immunoSEQ multiplex PCR; TCRdb keeps in-frame clones, though not all of them. The sample shows millions of clones, 85% to 95% of them seen only once. Material for sequencing was naive CD4+ T cells sorted from blood. These receptors were collected from a man younger than 30 in good health. Each CDR3 is given with its conserved first and last residue. Fields, in order: V gene, D gene, CDR3 length, clone size, J gene, CDR3 protein, CDR3 DNA. D genes are given only for firm matches. Size is stated for part of the rows, as once, few or many counts, or as a class when the clone is expanded.

TRBV29-1,TRBD1,14,NA,TRBJ1-5,CSVVGTEADLAQHF,TGCAGCGTGGTCGGGACAGAGGCGGATTTGGCCCAGCATTTT
TRBV6-1,NA,13,NA,TRBJ1-6,CASKAQFTSPLHF,TGTGCCAGCAAGGCCCAATTTACGTCACCCCTCCACTTT
TRBV10-3,NA,14,NA,TRBJ1-5,CAIILHSSNQPQHF,TGTGCCATCATTCTACATAGCAGCAATCAGCCCCAGCATTTT
TRBV6-4,NA,14,NA,TRBJ2-3,CASSVGVLGDTQYF,TGTGCCAGCAGTGTTGGGGTTTTAGGAGATACGCAGTATTTT
TRBV2,NA,11,NA,TRBJ2-2,CASRQGSELFF,TGTGCCAGCCGTCAGGGTTCGGAGCTGTTTTTT
TRBV10-3,NA,14,NA,TRBJ2-7,CAISESKSSYEQYF,TGTGCCATCAGTGAGTCGAAAAGCTCCTACGAGCAGTACTTC
TRBV9,NA,15,NA,TRBJ1-4,CASSTRGDFNEKLFF,TGTGCCAGCAGCACGAGGGGGGACTTTAATGAAAAACTGTTTTTT
TRBV6-6,NA,15,NA,TRBJ1-3,CASSKLPESGNTIYF,TGTGCCAGCAGTAAACTACCGGAGTCTGGAAACACCATATATTTT
TRBV5-1,TRBD2,16,NA,TRBJ2-3,CASSLKLAGSGDTQYF,TGCGCCAGCAGCTTGAAACTAGCGGGGAGTGGAGATACGCAGTATTTT
TRBV28,TRBD1,13,once,TRBJ2-7,CASSPGQTYEQYF,TGTGCCAGCAGTCCGGGACAGACTTACGAGCAGTACTTC
TRBV10-3,NA,14,NA,TRBJ1-4,CAISESGPNEKLFF,TGTGCCATCAGTGAATCGGGGCCCAATGAAAAACTGTTTTTT
TRBV6-5,NA,13,NA,TRBJ1-5,CASSTNNGQPQHF,TGTGCCAGCAGTACCAATAACGGTCAGCCCCAGCATTTT
TRBV5-4,TRBD2,16,NA,TRBJ2-1,CASSSASGSSYNEQFF,TGTGCCAGCAGCTCAGCTAGCGGGAGCTCCTACAATGAGCAGTTCTTC
TRBV19,NA,12,few,TRBJ1-2,CASSIGEGRYTF,TGTGCCAGTAGTATCGGGGAAGGGCGCTACACCTTC
TRBV10-3,NA,14,few,TRBJ1-2,CAATPRGDDYGYTF,TGTGCCGCCACCCCAAGGGGTGACGACTATGGCTACACCTTC
TRBV18,NA,13,NA,TRBJ2-5,CASSPPNQETQYF,TGTGCCAGCTCACCCCCGAACCAAGAGACCCAGTACTTC
TRBV19,NA,14,once,TRBJ2-5,CASSISVLQETQYF,TGTGCCAGTAGTATCTCGGTCCTCCAAGAGACCCAGTACTTC
TRBV5-4,NA,11,once,TRBJ1-1,CASRLNTEAFF,TGTGCCAGCAGACTGAACACTGAAGCTTTCTTT
TRBV5-8,NA,15,NA,TRBJ1-3,CASSLALSSGNTIYF,TGTGCCAGCAGCTTGGCCTTGAGCTCTGGAAACACCATATATTTT
TRBV5-4,TRBD1,14,NA,TRBJ1-2,CASSLTQGAYGYTF,TGTGCCAGCAGCTTAACGCAGGGGGCCTATGGCTACACCTTC
TRBV7-9,NA,15,NA,TRBJ2-6,CASSSKLPGANVLTF,TGTGCCAGCAGCTCTAAGTTACCTGGGGCCAACGTCCTGACTTTC
TRBV27,TRBD2,18,NA,TRBJ2-1,CASRGTSGSVWDYNEQFF,TGTGCCAGCAGGGGGACTAGCGGGAGTGTATGGGACTACAATGAGCAGTTCTTC
TRBV5-1,TRBD2,16,NA,TRBJ2-5,CASSLRLADAEKTQYF,TGCGCCAGCAGCCTAAGACTAGCAGACGCGGAAAAGACCCAGTACTTC
TRBV15,NA,15,NA,TRBJ1-5,CATSRDPTPNQPQHF,TGTGCCACCAGCAGAGATCCGACCCCCAATCAGCCCCAGCATTTT
TRBV19,TRBD2,20,NA,TRBJ2-2,CASSILTSGGPRSNTGELFF,TGTGCCAGTAGTATTCTCACTAGCGGGGGCCCTCGATCGAACACCGGGGAGCTGTTTTTT
TRBV29-1,NA,15,NA,TRBJ1-1,CSTGGLSAVNTEAFF,TGCAGCACGGGTGGACTCTCCGCGGTGAACACTGAAGCTTTCTTT
TRBV5-1,NA,15,NA,TRBJ1-3,CASSMSGLSGNTIYF,TGCGCCAGCAGCATGTCGGGGCTTTCTGGAAACACCATATATTTT
TRBV28,TRBD1,18,NA,TRBJ1-6,CASTPASALGTGNSPLHF,TGTGCCAGCACCCCGGCGAGCGCGTTAGGGACAGGCAATTCACCCCTCCACTTT
TRBV11-2,NA,14,few,TRBJ1-1,CASSSQGVNTEAFF,TGTGCCAGCAGCTCACAGGGAGTGAACACTGAAGCTTTCTTT
TRBV5-4,NA,15,NA,TRBJ2-3,CASSFGGEEADTQYF,TGTGCCAGCAGCTTTGGGGGCGAGGAAGCAGATACGCAGTATTTT
TRBV6-5,NA,13,NA,TRBJ1-2,CASSHQGNYGYTF,TGTGCCAGCAGCCACCAGGGCAACTATGGCTACACCTTC
TRBV9,NA,18,NA,TRBJ1-2,CASSPLSRGFATDYGYTF,TGTGCCAGCAGCCCCCTCTCAAGGGGATTCGCCACCGACTATGGCTACACCTTC
TRBV18,NA,13,NA,TRBJ1-4,CASSEGLNEKLFF,TGTGCCAGCTCAGAGGGGCTAAATGAAAAACTGTTTTTT
TRBV6-1,NA,14,once,TRBJ2-7,CASSEMGGQREQYF,TGTGCCAGCAGTGAGATGGGGGGGCAACGCGAGCAGTACTTC
TRBV4-1,NA,16,NA,TRBJ2-3,CASSSRGSGVTDTQYF,TGCGCCAGCAGCTCGCGAGGGAGCGGAGTAACAGATACGCAGTATTTT